This is a list of T cell receptor beta chains from one sample in a study of OX40 agonist ivuxolimab in advanced cancers. The protocol was immunoSEQ multiplex PCR, while the TCRdb copy is restricted to in-frame clones and leaves out a portion. The sample shows around 63,000 clones, around 91% of them seen only once. The sample here was CD4+ or CD8+ T cells sorted from blood, taken in a trial of the OX40 agonist ivuxolimab. All receptors come from an adult with an advanced solid tumor such as melanoma, head and neck, liver or kidney cancer. CDR3s include the opening cysteine and the closing phenylalanine or tryptophan. Fields, in order: D gene, J gene, V gene, clone size, CDR3 protein, CDR3 DNA. D genes are given only for firm matches. Clone size appears in some rows only: once, few, many, or a class for an expanded clone.

D: NA; J: TRBJ2-7; V: TRBV28; size: NA; CDR3: CASSNAYEQYF; DNA: TGTGCCAGCAGCAACGCCTACGAGCAGTACTTC
D: NA; J: TRBJ1-4; V: TRBV4-1; size: NA; CDR3: CASSFAGGLAKLFF; DNA: TGCGCCAGCAGCTTCGCCGGCGGGCTTGCAAAACTGTTTTTT
D: NA; J: TRBJ1-5; V: TRBV15; size: few; CDR3: CATSRDSNTGVGNQPQHF; DNA: TGTGCCACCAGCAGAGATTCGAATACGGGCGTCGGCAATCAGCCCCAGCATTTT
D: TRBD2; J: TRBJ2-3; V: TRBV10-2; size: NA; CDR3: CASSLTSGRDTQYF; DNA: TGCGCCAGCAGCCTGACTAGCGGGAGAGATACGCAGTATTTT
D: NA; J: TRBJ1-6; V: TRBV6-1; size: NA; CDR3: CASIGPRTNSPLHF; DNA: TGTGCCAGCATCGGTCCTAGGACTAATTCACCCCTCCACTTT
D: NA; J: TRBJ2-5; V: TRBV7-2; size: NA; CDR3: CASSLGPETQYF; DNA: TGTGCCAGCAGCTTAGGTCCCGAGACCCAGTACTTC
D: NA; J: TRBJ2-1; V: TRBV7-3; size: NA; CDR3: CASSDGAGPLNEQFF; DNA: TGTGCCAGCAGCGACGGGGCAGGGCCCCTCAATGAGCAGTTCTTC
D: NA; J: TRBJ2-3; V: TRBV27; size: NA; CDR3: CASSPGTRSTDTQYF; DNA: TGTGCCAGCAGTCCCGGGACTCGAAGCACAGATACGCAGTATTTT
D: NA; J: TRBJ2-1; V: TRBV29-1; size: NA; CDR3: CSATYYRAISYNEQFF; DNA: TGCAGCGCTACGTACTACAGGGCGATCTCCTACAATGAGCAGTTCTTC
D: TRBD1; J: TRBJ1-2; V: TRBV19; size: once; CDR3: CASTRFGQGNYGYTF; DNA: TGTGCCAGTACCCGCTTCGGACAGGGTAACTATGGCTACACCTTC
D: NA; J: TRBJ1-4; V: TRBV7-9; size: NA; CDR3: CASSYRELKGEKLFF; DNA: TGTGCCAGCAGTTATCGGGAGCTAAAGGGTGAAAAACTGTTTTTT
D: NA; J: TRBJ1-2; V: TRBV5-1; size: NA; CDR3: CASSLGWGINYGYTF; DNA: TGCGCCAGCAGCTTGGGATGGGGTATAAACTATGGCTACACCTTC
D: NA; J: TRBJ1-5; V: TRBV28; size: NA; CDR3: CASSPRGGGQPQHF; DNA: TGTGCCAGCAGCCCCCGCGGGGGAGGTCAGCCCCAGCATTTT
D: NA; J: TRBJ1-6; V: TRBV5-1; size: NA; CDR3: CASSWGTVEENSPLHF; DNA: TGCGCCAGCAGCTGGGGTACAGTAGAGGAGAACTCACCCCTCCACTTT
D: TRBD2; J: TRBJ2-7; V: TRBV18; size: NA; CDR3: CASSPGREPYEQYF; DNA: TGTGCCAGCTCACCAGGGAGGGAGCCTTACGAGCAGTACTTC
D: TRBD1; J: TRBJ1-2; V: TRBV2; size: NA; CDR3: CASRKATGGATYGYTF; DNA: TGTGCCAGCAGAAAAGCGACAGGGGGCGCGACCTATGGCTACACCTTC
D: NA; J: TRBJ1-1; V: TRBV5-1; size: NA; CDR3: CASSWDGGNTEAFF; DNA: TGCGCCAGCAGCTGGGACGGCGGGAACACTGAAGCTTTCTTT
D: NA; J: TRBJ2-7; V: TRBV2; size: NA; CDR3: CASSGDPRPQYF; DNA: TGTGCCAGCAGTGGGGATCCTAGGCCACAGTACTTC
D: NA; J: TRBJ1-2; V: TRBV7-9; size: NA; CDR3: CASPGREGYGYTF; DNA: TGTGCCAGCCCTGGCCGGGAAGGATATGGCTACACCTTC
D: NA; J: TRBJ2-3; V: TRBV21-1; size: NA; CDR3: CASSKVNSGGITDTQYF; DNA: TGTGCCAGCAGCAAAGTAAATAGCGGGGGTATTACAGATACGCAGTATTTT
D: NA; J: TRBJ2-7; V: TRBV15; size: once; CDR3: CATSRGSYEQYF; DNA: TGTGCCACCAGCCGCGGCTCGTACGAGCAGTACTTC
D: NA; J: TRBJ2-5; V: TRBV10-3; size: NA; CDR3: CAISEQGETQYF; DNA: TGTGCCATCAGTGAGCAGGGGGAGACCCAGTACTTC
D: NA; J: TRBJ1-5; V: TRBV6-1; size: NA; CDR3: CASSADFVQPQHF; DNA: TGTGCCAGCAGTGCTGACTTCGTACAGCCCCAGCATTTT
D: NA; J: TRBJ2-7; V: TRBV19; size: once; CDR3: CASSPPREGYF; DNA: TGTGCCAGTAGCCCCCCCAGGGAAGGTTACTTC
D: NA; J: TRBJ1-1; V: TRBV7-2; size: NA; CDR3: CASSPPDGANTEAFF; DNA: TGTGCCAGCAGCCCCCCGGACGGTGCGAACACTGAAGCTTTCTTT
D: TRBD1; J: TRBJ1-2; V: TRBV2; size: NA; CDR3: CASRVQGANYGYTF; DNA: TGTGCCAGCCGAGTGCAGGGGGCTAACTATGGCTACACCTTC
D: NA; J: TRBJ2-7; V: TRBV5-4; size: NA; CDR3: CASSLVPGGRYEQYF; DNA: TGTGCCAGCAGCTTGGTCCCAGGAGGGCGGTACGAGCAGTACTTC
D: NA; J: TRBJ2-5; V: TRBV7-8; size: NA; CDR3: CASSLVFRGSQETQYF; DNA: TGTGCCAGCAGCTTAGTTTTTCGGGGTAGCCAAGAGACCCAGTACTTC
D: TRBD2; J: TRBJ2-3; V: TRBV28; size: NA; CDR3: CASRRLAGAPGGTDTQYF; DNA: TGTGCCAGCAGACGACTAGCGGGAGCTCCCGGCGGCACGGATACGCAGTATTTT